The clone carrying this T cell receptor (beta chain) was detected ten times or more. Its antigen is unknown. The data are from a study of T cells in Graves' hyperthyroidism and ophthalmopathy. Exclusion followed for patients with uncontrolled infection, other autoimmune disease, pregnancy or lactation. Amplification of TCR beta CDR3 regions was performed using RNA transcripts as template. During a first-round RT-PCR of the TCR CDR3, the HTBI primer set was used. TCRdb ran MiXCR on the multiplex PCR reads and lists one entry per CDR3 protein. The table has more than 500,000 distinct CDR3 sequences, about 46% seen once. Study-wide results and limits: Most thyroid clonotypes with frequency above 0.001 were detected in blood.

This CDR3 is built from 12 residues. In germline, CDR1 is KGHSH, CDR2 LQKENI. V was trimmed by 6 bases and J by 2 bases, leaving 7 bases between them. The specimen sequenced was peripheral blood or thyroid tissue (not recorded which). This chain links TRBV18 with TRBJ2-5, with no clear D. The sequence was obtained from an adult woman with Graves' disease, either hyperthyroidism or ophthalmopathy (not recorded which). The CDR3 is CASSQRQETQYF. DNA of the CDR3: TGTGCCAGCTCCCAGCGACAAGAGACCCAGTACTTC. The variable domain in full, completed from reference TRBV18 and TRBJ2-5, reads NAGVMQNPRHLVRRRGQEARLRCSPMKGHSHVYWYRQLPEEGLKFMVYLQKENIIDESGMPKERFSAEFPKEGPSILRIQQVVRGDSAAYFCASSQRQETQYFGPGTRLLVL.